The clone carrying this T cell receptor beta chain was detected only once. This record comes from a study of T cell responses to AZD1222 COVID-19 vaccine. Study-level background: Pooling covered second doses at about 4 or about 12 weeks.

TCRdb's copy holds only in-frame clones and misses some; the assay was immunoSEQ multiplex PCR. The sample lists roughly 150,000 clones; 90% to 95% were seen once. The CDR3 sequence is 17 residues long. Germline V gene data show CDR1 as SGHNT and CDR2 as YYREEE (reference sequence). V was pared by 4 bases and J by 2 bases, with 10 bases of the junction left unmatched. The sample was peripheral blood, taken on day 0 of AZD1222 vaccination. The receptor was isolated from an adult in good health. The chain uses TRBV5-4 and TRBJ2-2; the match to TRBD2 covers 8 bases. The DNA of the CDR3 is TGTGCCAGCAGCCCCCAACGGGGGGGGGACAACACCGGGGAGCTGTTTTTT. This encodes CASSPQRGGDNTGELFF. Full variable domain (remainder filled in from reference TRBV5-4 and TRBJ2-2): ETGVTQSPTHLIKTRGQQVTLRCSSQSGHNTVSWYQQALGQGPQFIFQYYREEENGRGNFPPRFSGLQFPNYSSELNVNALELDDSALYLCASSPQRGGDNTGELFFGEGSRLTVL.